This T cell receptor (beta chain) was profiled in a study of T cell repertoires in cytomegalovirus infection. The CDR3 adds up to 19 amino acids, both ends counted. This clonotype was seen many times. The limits of the CDR3 on the DNA are not certain, so only TCRdb's listed CDR3 is given. From the reads, TCRdb called clonotypes with MiXCR, one entry per CDR3 protein. The sample comprises approximately 500,000 distinct CDR3 sequences, approximately 15% of which are singletons, and 24% rests with the top ten. The chain joins TRBV7-5 to TRBJ1-5; no DNA check was done on the table's D call, TRBD1. TRBV7-5 is a known pseudogene. The sample comprised CD8+ T cells from PBMCs. This clonotype was obtained from a human donor in good health (CMV status not recorded). Some clones in this sample may be carry-over from other donors' samples. The CDR3: CISVPEAPAGTASNQPQHF.